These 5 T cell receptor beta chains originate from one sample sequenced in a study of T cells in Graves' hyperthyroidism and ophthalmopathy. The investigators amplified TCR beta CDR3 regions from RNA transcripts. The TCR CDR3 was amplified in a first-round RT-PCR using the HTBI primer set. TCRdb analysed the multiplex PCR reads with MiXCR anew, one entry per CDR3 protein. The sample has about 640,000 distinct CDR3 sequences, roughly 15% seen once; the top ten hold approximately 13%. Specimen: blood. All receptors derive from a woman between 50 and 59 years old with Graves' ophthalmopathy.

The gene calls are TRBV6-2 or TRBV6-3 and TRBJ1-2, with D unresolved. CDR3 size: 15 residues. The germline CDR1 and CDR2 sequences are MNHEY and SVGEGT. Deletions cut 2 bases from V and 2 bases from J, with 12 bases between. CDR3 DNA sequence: TGTGCCAGCAGTTACGATCATGGGAAAAACTATGGCTACACCTTC. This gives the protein CASSYDHGKNYGYTF.

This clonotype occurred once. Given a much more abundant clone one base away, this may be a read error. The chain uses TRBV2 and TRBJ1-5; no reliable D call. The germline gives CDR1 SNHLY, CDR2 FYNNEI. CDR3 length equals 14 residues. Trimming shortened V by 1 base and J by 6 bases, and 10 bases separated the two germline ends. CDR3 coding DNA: TGTGCCAGCAGTGAAGGCTGGGAAGGTCAGCCCCAGCATTTT. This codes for CASSEGWEGQPQHF. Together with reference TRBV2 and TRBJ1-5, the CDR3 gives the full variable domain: EPEVTQTPSHQVTQMGQEVILRCVPISNHLYFYWYRQILGQKVEFLVSFYNNEISEKSEIFDDQFSVERPDGSNFTLKIRSTKLEDSAMYFCASSEGWEGQPQHFGDGTRLSIL.

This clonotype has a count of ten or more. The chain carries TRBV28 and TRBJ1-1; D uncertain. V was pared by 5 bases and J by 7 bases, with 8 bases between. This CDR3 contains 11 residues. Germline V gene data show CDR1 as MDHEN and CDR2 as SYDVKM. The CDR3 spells CASSEANEAFF. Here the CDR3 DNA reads TGTGCCAGCAGTGAAGCAAATGAAGCTTTCTTT. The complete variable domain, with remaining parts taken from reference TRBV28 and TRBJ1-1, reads DVKVTQSSRYLVKRTGEKVFLECVQDMDHENMFWYRQDPGLGLRLIYFSYDVKMKEKGDIPEGYSVSREKKERFSLILESASTNQTSMYLCASSEANEAFFGQGTRLTVV.

CDR3 residues: CASALGAGSYEQYF. The CDR3 DNA follows: TGTGCCAGCGCACTCGGGGCAGGCTCCTACGAGCAGTACTTC. V is TRBV11-2 and J is TRBJ2-7, with D perhaps TRBD1 or TRBD2 (5 bases each). This CDR3 has 14 amino acids. Germline V CDR1 and CDR2: SGHAT, FQNNGV. The V end was cut by 8 bases, the J end by 0 bases, with 14 bases between.

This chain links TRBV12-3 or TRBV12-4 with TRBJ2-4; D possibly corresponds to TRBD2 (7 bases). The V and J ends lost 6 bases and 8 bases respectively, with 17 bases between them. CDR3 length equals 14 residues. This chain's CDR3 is CASRRSGGLDIQYF. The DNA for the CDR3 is TGTGCCAGCAGGCGATCGGGGGGCTTAGACATTCAGTACTTC.